This T cell receptor beta chain was identified during a study of T cell clonotyping in hematopoietic cell transplantation. Study results and limitations: Few recipient clonotypes overlapped donors; over 95% were de novo at given depth. Pathologically expanded recipient clonotypes increased progressively from day 30 to day 180 as diversity fell.

A note on this clone: Antigen: not known.

This CDR3 is built from 14 residues. V dropped 6 bases and J dropped 3 bases, with 13 bases sitting between them. CDR1 is KGHSH and CDR2 is LQKENI in the germline V gene. The table came from immunoSEQ multiplex PCR; TCRdb's copy has only in-frame clones and leaves some out. In the table there are roughly 3,000 clones, approximately 60% of which are singletons. Material: peripheral blood mononuclear cells, obtained 30 days after allogeneic stem cell transplant. The chain employs TRBV18 and TRBJ2-3; no firm D call. This clonotype originated in a female patient in her 30s who had an allogeneic stem cell transplant, so T cells may come from the graft donor. Some clones in this sample may be carry-over from other donors' samples. The CDR3 sequence is CASSPVGWTDTQYF. The CDR3 DNA sequence: TGTGCCAGCTCCCCGGTTGGATGGACAGATACGCAGTATTTT.